The 20 T cell receptor beta chains reported below all come from one sample, sequenced in a study of siplizumab effects on memory and regulatory T cells. Clones were sequenced by immunoSEQ multiplex PCR, and TCRdb holds only the in-frame ones, with some missing. The repertoire holds about 110,000 clones, roughly nine tenths seen once, with under 0.75% in the top ten. The specimen was Tregs sorted from blood. These receptors all come from a human donor in good health.

The chain carries TRBV5-5 and TRBJ1-1; D gene ambiguous. Trimming shortened V by 6 bases and J by 6 bases, and 15 bases separated the two germline ends. The CDR3 contains 13 residues. The germline gives CDR1 SGHKS, CDR2 YYEKEE (reference sequence). As DNA, the CDR3 is TGTGCCAGCAAGAATTTAGGGTATCCTGAAGCTTTCTTT. It encodes CASKNLGYPEAFF.

This chain uses TRBV11-2 with TRBJ2-2; 9 nucleotides agree with TRBD1. Germline lookup yields CDR1 SGHAT and CDR2 FQNNGV. This CDR3 is built from 15 residues. With V trimmed by 5 bases and J by 3 bases, 4 bases remained unmatched. The CDR3 protein is CASSRDREDTGELFF. The CDR3 DNA sequence: TGTGCCAGCAGCCGGGACAGGGAAGACACCGGGGAGCTGTTTTTT.

This clone has only one observation. This chain connects TRBV5-4 to TRBJ1-6; D is undetermined. CDR3 length: 15 amino acids. V gave up 3 bases and J gave up 8 bases, with 15 bases separating them. Germline V CDR1 and CDR2: SGHNT, YYREEE (reference sequence). CDR3 in amino acids: CASSSTGVRDSPLHF. The CDR3 DNA follows: TGTGCCAGCAGCTCGACCGGTGTAAGGGATTCACCCCTCCACTTT.

The chain links TRBV27 to TRBJ2-5; 7 nucleotides agree with TRBD2. Germline CDR1 MNHEY, CDR2 SMNVEV (reference sequence). This CDR3 contains 15 residues. Trimming at V came to 7 bases and at J to 4 bases, leaving 12 bases not matched to a gene. CDR3 amino acids: CASTQSQRDRETQYF. The CDR3 DNA sequence: TGTGCCAGCACCCAATCCCAGCGGGATCGAGAGACCCAGTACTTC.

V and J are TRBV5-1 and TRBJ2-7, with 8 positions matching TRBD1. Germline V gives CDR1 SGHRS, CDR2 YFSETQ. Trimming took 4 bases from V and 6 from J; bases not matched to a gene: 3. CDR3 size: 12 residues. The CDR3 spells CASSIRGREQYF. Here the CDR3 DNA reads TGCGCCAGCAGCATCAGGGGGCGCGAGCAGTACTTC.

This chain links TRBV27 with TRBJ1-6, with a possible D match to TRBD1 (5 bases). V lost 8 bases to trimming and J lost 6 bases, with 20 bases between them. CDR3 size: 16 residues. The germline V gene encodes CDR1 MNHEY and CDR2 SMNVEV (reference sequence). The CDR3 loop reads CASVDLRGMGNSPLHF. In nucleotides, the CDR3 is TGTGCCAGCGTAGACCTTAGGGGCATGGGTAATTCACCCCTCCACTTT.

J is TRBJ2-7 and V is TRBV6-5, with a possible D match to TRBD1 (5 bases). The CDR3 is 13 amino acids. Looked up from germline, CDR1 is MNHEY and CDR2 is SVGAGI. V lost 6 bases, J lost 4 bases, and 13 bases lay in between. Here the CDR3 reads CASRPPGWYEQYF. For the CDR3, the DNA is TGTGCCAGCAGACCCCCAGGGTGGTACGAGCAGTACTTC.

The CDR3 coding sequence is TGTGCCAGCAGTTTATCAGGGGTAGGGGAAAAACTGTTTTTT. Its translation is CASSLSGVGEKLFF. This chain links TRBV27 with TRBJ1-4, with D maybe TRBD1 (5 bases). Germline-derived CDR1 and CDR2 are MNHEY and SMNVEV (reference sequence). V dropped 0 bases and J dropped 8 bases, with 10 bases sitting between them. The CDR3 is 14 residues long.

This rearrangement joins TRBV7-9 to TRBJ2-7; D is possibly TRBD2 (6 bases). Looked up from germline, CDR1 is SEHNR and CDR2 is FQNEAQ (reference sequence). Trimming took off 9 bases at V and 0 bases at J, with 12 bases between the two ends. This CDR3 is built from 13 residues. The CDR3 protein is CASTGDYSYEQYF. In nucleotides, the CDR3 is TGTGCCAGTACGGGGGATTACTCCTACGAGCAGTACTTC.

This clone was recorded only once. The V and J genes are TRBV10-3 and TRBJ1-1, with 7 bases that match TRBD1. Trimming at V came to 6 bases and at J to 1 base, leaving 5 bases not matched to a gene. The germline V gene has CDR1 ENHRY and CDR2 SYGVKD. The CDR3 extends over 14 amino acids. CDR3 sequence reads: CAIRLTGTNTEAFF. DNA for the CDR3: TGTGCCATCAGGTTGACAGGGACGAACACTGAAGCTTTCTTT.

The chain has TRBV2 and TRBJ2-7; D might be TRBD1 (7 bases). There are 12 residues in the CDR3. V lost 9 bases to trimming and J lost 4 bases, with 13 bases between them. From germline, CDR1 is SNHLY and CDR2 FYNNEI. The CDR3 loop is CASVQGRYEQYF. The CDR3 DNA reads as TGTGCCAGTGTACAGGGGAGGTACGAGCAGTACTTC.

The chain employs TRBV10-3 and TRBJ2-3, with D perhaps matching TRBD2 (5 bases). There are 17 residues in the CDR3. Germline loops: CDR1 ENHRY, CDR2 SYGVKD. Trimming took 0 bases from V and 5 from J, leaving 18 bases between them. CDR3 residues: CAISESIAGRLEDTQYF. The CDR3, as DNA: TGTGCCATCAGTGAGTCGATCGCGGGCCGCCTTGAAGATACGCAGTATTTT.

The chain uses TRBV7-9 and TRBJ1-1; the D is unclear. The CDR3 extends over 14 amino acids. Germline V gene data show CDR1 as SEHNR and CDR2 as FQNEAQ (reference sequence). V was clipped by 3 bases and J by 3 bases, with 11 bases between them. CDR3 sequence: CASSFFLRDTEAFF. The CDR3 bases are TGTGCCAGCAGCTTTTTCCTCAGAGACACTGAAGCTTTCTTT.

This clone was seen more than once but under ten times. The CDR3 bases are TGCGCCAGTAACAGGGGATGGAATTCACCCCTCCACTTT. Its protein product is CASNRGWNSPLHF. This rearrangement joins TRBV10-1 to TRBJ1-6; 7 bases fit TRBD1. Trimming cost V 9 bases and J 7 bases; bases outside gene matches: 6. CDR3 length: 13 residues. Germline V gene lookup returns CDR1 WNHNN and CDR2 SYGVQD (reference sequence).

This rearrangement joins TRBV19 to TRBJ2-5; D might be TRBD1 (5 bases). Germline V gene lookup returns CDR1 LNHDA and CDR2 SQIVND (reference sequence). The CDR3 sequence is 15 residues long. V dropped 4 bases and J dropped 5 bases, with 17 bases sitting between them. The CDR3 DNA follows: TGTGCCAGTAGTACCTCCAGGGCTGTTTCGGAGACCCAGTACTTC. As protein: CASSTSRAVSETQYF.

The genes are TRBV9 and TRBJ1-4, with D possibly being TRBD1 (5 bases). Trimming cost V 0 bases and J 2 bases, with 14 bases left between them. The germline V gene has CDR1 SGDLS and CDR2 YYNGEE. The CDR3 contains 17 residues. In DNA form, the CDR3 reads TGTGCCAGCAGCGTAGCTACCGGGGGATCGACTAATGAAAAACTGTTTTTT. It translates to CASSVATGGSTNEKLFF.

The rearrangement links TRBV7-6 to TRBJ2-5; D may be TRBD2 (7 bases). Germline assignment: CDR1 SGHVS and CDR2 FNYEAQ. Trimming cost V 7 bases and J 7 bases, with 16 bases left between them. The CDR3 has 13 residues. The CDR3 is CASKLRGGGTQYF. In nucleotides, the CDR3 is TGTGCCAGCAAGTTGAGGGGGGGCGGGACCCAGTACTTC.

The rearrangement uses TRBV4-2 and TRBJ2-3, with D perhaps matching TRBD2 (6 bases). The CDR3 extends over 16 amino acids. Germline V lookup: CDR1 LGHNA, CDR2 YNFKEQ. V lost 4 bases and J lost 0, with 14 bases in between. The CDR3 DNA reads TGTGCCAGCAGCCCAGAAAGCGGGTTTAGCACAGATACGCAGTATTTT. It encodes CASSPESGFSTDTQYF.

The chain recombines TRBV5-6 with TRBJ2-2, with 11 bases that match TRBD1. V shed 1 base and J 6 bases; nucleotides not matched to a gene: 2. Germline V gene lookup returns CDR1 SGHDT and CDR2 YYEEEE. This CDR3 has 15 amino acids. The DNA for the CDR3 is TGTGCCAGCAGCTTGTGGACAGGGGGCTCCGGGGAGCTGTTTTTT. Translating it yields CASSLWTGGSGELFF.

The chain carries TRBV2 and TRBJ1-2; no definite D call. Trimming shortened V by 9 bases and J by 0 bases, and 11 bases separated the two germline ends. The CDR3 covers 13 residues. Germline V lookup: CDR1 SNHLY, CDR2 FYNNEI. In nucleotides, the CDR3 is TGTGCCAGGGGAGGAGGGTCTAACTATGGCTACACCTTC. It translates to CARGGGSNYGYTF.